The table lists the clone carrying this TCR beta chain with a count of one. Its specificity is unknown. This sample was taken from a study of glioma-infiltrating T cells after dendritic cell vaccination. Profiling relied on immunoSEQ multiplex PCR, and the TCRdb table lists in-frame clones only, not all of them. This table has roughly 50,000 clones, around nine tenths appearing once. The V and J ends lost 4 bases and 0 bases respectively, with 10 bases between them. CDR1 MDHEN and CDR2 SYDVKM come from the germline V gene. The CDR3 is made up of 15 amino acids. Indicated time point: after dendritic cell vaccination, including at tumor progression/relapse. The study, taken as a whole, reports: Only a small number of patients had complete blood and tumor samples. Longer survival after dendritic cell vaccination followed higher pretreatment TIL content.

The sequenced sample was blood, obtained after dendritic cell vaccination. The chain carries TRBV28 and TRBJ1-3; no clear D gene. The TCR was taken from a human donor with glioblastoma. In nucleotides, the CDR3 is TGTGCCAGCAGTTCGCTACGCATCTCTGGAAACACCATATATTTT. Its translation: CASSSLRISGNTIYF. The whole variable domain, filled in from reference TRBV28 and TRBJ1-3, reads DVKVTQSSRYLVKRTGEKVFLECVQDMDHENMFWYRQDPGLGLRLIYFSYDVKMKEKGDIPEGYSVSREKKERFSLILESASTNQTSMYLCASSSLRISGNTIYFGEGSWLTVV.